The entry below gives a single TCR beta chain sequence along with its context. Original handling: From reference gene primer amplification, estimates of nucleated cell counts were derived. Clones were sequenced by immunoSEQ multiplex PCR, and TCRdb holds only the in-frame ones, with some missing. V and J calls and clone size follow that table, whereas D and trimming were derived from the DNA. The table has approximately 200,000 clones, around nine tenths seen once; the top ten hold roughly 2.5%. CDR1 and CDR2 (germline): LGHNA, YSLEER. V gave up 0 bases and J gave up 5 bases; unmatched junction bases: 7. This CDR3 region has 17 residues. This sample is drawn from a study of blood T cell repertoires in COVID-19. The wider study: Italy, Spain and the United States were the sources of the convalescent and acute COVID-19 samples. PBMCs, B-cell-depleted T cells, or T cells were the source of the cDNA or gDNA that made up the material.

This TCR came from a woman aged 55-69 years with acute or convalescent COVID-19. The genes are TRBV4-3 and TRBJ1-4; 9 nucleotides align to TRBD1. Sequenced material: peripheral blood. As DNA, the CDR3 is TGCGCCAGCAGCCAAGAGGTTTTCGGGACAGGGAATGAAAAACTGTTTTTT. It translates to CASSQEVFGTGNEKLFF.